This TCR beta chain stems from a study of T cell repertoires in cytomegalovirus infection. Overall study context: Epitope selection comprised recently identified HLA-C-restricted CMV epitopes and well-studied HLA-B-restricted CMV epitopes. Public TCR beta signature analysis indicated the presence of both CMV infection and matching HLA type.

TCRdb redid the calling of the reads with MiXCR, one entry per CDR3 protein. The data contain fewer than 1,000,000 distinct CDR3 sequences, about 33% of them singletons. As for this clonotype: Antigen: not known.

Germline V gene data show CDR1 as MNHEY and CDR2 as SMNVEV (reference sequence). Deletions cut 6 bases from V and 5 bases from J, with 11 bases between. The CDR3 has 12 amino acids. Regarding the study as a whole: Pooled public TCR beta family frequency picked out CMV carriers with the relevant HLA.

The source was cultured CD8+ T cells from PBMCs, collected from culture after CMV antigen stimulation. This sequence joins TRBV27 and TRBJ2-7, with a weak D call TRBD1 (6 bases). This receptor was obtained from a human donor in good health (CMV status not recorded). Some clones in this sample may be carry-over from other donors' samples. CDR3 sequence (DNA): TGTGCCAGCAGCGAACAGGGCCACGAGCAGTACTTC. Translation gives CASSEQGHEQYF.